This is a list of T cell receptor beta chains from one sample in a study of shared clonotypes between healthy human individuals. Assay used: immunoSEQ multiplex PCR; TCRdb lists only in-frame clones, some missing. This sample has fewer than 3 million clones, with around 92% found just once. Material for sequencing was naive CD4+ T cells from PBMCs. Receptor source: a man between 18 and 35 years old in good health. Some clones in this sample may be carry-over from other donors' samples. Each CDR3 is given with its conserved first and last residue.

TRBV5-6	TRBJ1-2	CASSLPGGRGYGYTF
TRBV15	TRBJ2-1	CATLRSPGDSYNEQFF
TRBV6-4	TRBJ2-7	CASSAGPGSEQYF
TRBV6-5	TRBJ2-1	CASSRLAGLNEQFF
TRBV28	TRBJ2-1	CASSRTSVRSYNEQFF
TRBV11-2	TRBJ2-7	CASSLVAGGAYEQYF
TRBV6-5	TRBJ1-1	CASTQVMNTEAFF
TRBV6-6	TRBJ2-2	CASSYSSGTGELFF
TRBV30	TRBJ2-2	CAWRGQGVGSTGELFF
TRBV7-9	TRBJ2-2	CASSLAGKGGPWDTGELFF
TRBV9	TRBJ2-7	CASSATGRWSYEQYF
TRBV4-2	TRBJ1-1	CASSQAGQALNTEAFF
TRBV5-1	TRBJ2-7	CASSYSSGTDYYEQYF
TRBV9	TRBJ2-5	CASSPHGEETQYF
TRBV5-1	TRBJ1-4	CASSSDSWNEKLFF
TRBV2	TRBJ2-1	CASSAQGSGSEQFF
TRBV11-1	TRBJ2-3	CASSRRSGRARPDTQYF
TRBV7-2	TRBJ2-6	CASSFRFSGANVLTF
TRBV2	TRBJ1-1	CASRVPGQGLTEAFF
TRBV11-2	TRBJ2-7	CASSSWRLAVSSYEQYF
TRBV4-1	TRBJ2-7	CASSLLALSYEQYF
TRBV21-1	TRBJ1-4	CASSKGTGTHNEKLFF
TRBV7-9	TRBJ2-1	CASRVGRASSYNEQFF
TRBV28	TRBJ1-5	CASRLLPGTVNQPQHF
TRBV5-1	TRBJ1-1	CASSLERRSTEAFF
TRBV19	TRBJ1-1	CASSILDNTEAFF
TRBV5-4	TRBJ2-7	CASSPGTVSSYEQYF
TRBV5-1	TRBJ2-3	CASSGAGTLTDTQYF
TRBV9	TRBJ1-2	CASSVEPRDRGLTGYTF
TRBV4-1	TRBJ2-3	CASSQLGTGGSDTQYF
TRBV11-2	TRBJ2-1	CASSLGSGLARGNEQFF
TRBV28	TRBJ1-3	CASSSQPGQGYSGNTIYF
TRBV5-8	TRBJ1-4	CASSVGKMAGRGEKLFF
TRBV27	TRBJ2-7	CASRWTGEGHEQYF